The clone carrying this T cell receptor beta chain was seen more than once but under ten times. This specimen comes from a study of chronic HIV infection and antiretroviral therapy. The J segment lost 2 bases and the V segment lost 5 bases, leaving 5 bases of the junction unmatched. CDR1 KGHDR and CDR2 SFDVKD come from the germline V gene. This CDR3 is 16 amino acids long. TCRdb re-called the 5' RACE reads through MiXCR, storing one row per CDR3 protein. Found here are around 30,000 distinct CDR3 sequences, more than 7.5% of them singletons; the top ten hold under 3%. The receptor's source is an adult who had HIV and had not received antiretroviral therapy, or was an uninfected healthy control (not recorded which). The rearrangement uses TRBV24-1 and TRBJ2-3, with 11 bases aligning to TRBD1. The source material was peripheral blood. The CDR3 reads CATSGGTGGDTDTQYF. Here the CDR3 DNA reads TGTGCCACCAGTGGAGGGACAGGGGGGGACACAGATACGCAGTATTTT.